Sequencing of this T cell receptor (beta chain) was carried out in a study of blood T cell repertoires in COVID-19 (dated by TCRdb to about 2020). Looking at the study overall: Samples from collaborators originated in the United States, Italy and Spain and spanned both the acute and convalescent phases of COVID-19. The repertoires were released in a freely available public database intended as a resource for research on the immune response to SARS-CoV-2. Samples came from the ongoing ImmuneRACE study (first 160 participants) plus 1,254 subjects from 6 global collaborators. Where available, HLA class I and class II types were obtained from metadata supplied by the sample provider rather than from assay-based typing. The prospective study material was composed of cDNA or gDNA derived from T cells, B-cell-depleted T cells, or PBMCs. Sample metadata almost always included a de-identified subject ID, COVID-19 status, age in years and sex. Subjects who had been exposed to COVID-19, were actively infected with it, or had recovered from it provided the deeply sampled blood TCRbeta repertoires that made up the dataset. Results the study describes overall, beyond this receptor: The amount of clinical and demographic metadata varied by source and participant and was provided uncurated.

TCRbeta CDR3 regions were amplified from genomic DNA using the immunoSEQ Assay, a bias-controlled multiplex PCR. Per the authors' processing: The number of nucleated cells in each sample was estimated from the amplification of reference gene primers within the assay. Sequence reads were collapsed and filtered to measure the absolute abundance of every unique TCRbeta CDR3 rearrangement. For each sample, productive Simpson clonality was calculated as the square root of Simpson's diversity index across productive rearrangements. Sourced from immuneACCESS, this table was stored by TCRdb with only in-frame sequences that have V and J called. A share of the clones is absent; for the studies checked, an unresolved V gene accounts for under half, and the remainder has no known explanation. The DNA was the basis for D and trimming; V, J and clone size are from that table. The sample profile shows roughly 75,000 clones; 85% of them were found once. The ten largest account for 8% to 10% of the sample.

One collaborating source in Seattle enrolled patients during active infection and followed them longitudinally through the course of disease. The collaborating institutions used their own protocols to collect whole blood in K2EDTA tubes. For TCRbeta analysis, collaborators shipped samples in one of three forms: frozen whole blood, isolated PBMCs, or DNA extracted from either of those sample types. According to the germline V gene (reference sequence), CDR1 reads LNHNV and CDR2 reads YYDKDF. Including cysteine and phenylalanine, the CDR3 has 13 amino acids. The kept DNA is CDR3 alone, 39 bases in frame from the first base. V loses 7 bases, J loses 1 base, and the germline ends lie 10 bases apart. With respect to this clone: Its antigen is currently not known. Per-nucleotide qualities are absent, and no much larger clonotype sits a single base away.

The rearrangement combines TRBV15 with TRBJ1-1; TRBD1 might be the D gene, on 5 matching bases. This clonotype was sampled from a man over 45 with COVID-19, enrolled during active disease. Material: peripheral blood. The CDR3 corresponds to CATTDTGNTEAFF. The nucleotides are TGTGCCACCACCGACACAGGGAACACTGAAGCTTTCTTT.